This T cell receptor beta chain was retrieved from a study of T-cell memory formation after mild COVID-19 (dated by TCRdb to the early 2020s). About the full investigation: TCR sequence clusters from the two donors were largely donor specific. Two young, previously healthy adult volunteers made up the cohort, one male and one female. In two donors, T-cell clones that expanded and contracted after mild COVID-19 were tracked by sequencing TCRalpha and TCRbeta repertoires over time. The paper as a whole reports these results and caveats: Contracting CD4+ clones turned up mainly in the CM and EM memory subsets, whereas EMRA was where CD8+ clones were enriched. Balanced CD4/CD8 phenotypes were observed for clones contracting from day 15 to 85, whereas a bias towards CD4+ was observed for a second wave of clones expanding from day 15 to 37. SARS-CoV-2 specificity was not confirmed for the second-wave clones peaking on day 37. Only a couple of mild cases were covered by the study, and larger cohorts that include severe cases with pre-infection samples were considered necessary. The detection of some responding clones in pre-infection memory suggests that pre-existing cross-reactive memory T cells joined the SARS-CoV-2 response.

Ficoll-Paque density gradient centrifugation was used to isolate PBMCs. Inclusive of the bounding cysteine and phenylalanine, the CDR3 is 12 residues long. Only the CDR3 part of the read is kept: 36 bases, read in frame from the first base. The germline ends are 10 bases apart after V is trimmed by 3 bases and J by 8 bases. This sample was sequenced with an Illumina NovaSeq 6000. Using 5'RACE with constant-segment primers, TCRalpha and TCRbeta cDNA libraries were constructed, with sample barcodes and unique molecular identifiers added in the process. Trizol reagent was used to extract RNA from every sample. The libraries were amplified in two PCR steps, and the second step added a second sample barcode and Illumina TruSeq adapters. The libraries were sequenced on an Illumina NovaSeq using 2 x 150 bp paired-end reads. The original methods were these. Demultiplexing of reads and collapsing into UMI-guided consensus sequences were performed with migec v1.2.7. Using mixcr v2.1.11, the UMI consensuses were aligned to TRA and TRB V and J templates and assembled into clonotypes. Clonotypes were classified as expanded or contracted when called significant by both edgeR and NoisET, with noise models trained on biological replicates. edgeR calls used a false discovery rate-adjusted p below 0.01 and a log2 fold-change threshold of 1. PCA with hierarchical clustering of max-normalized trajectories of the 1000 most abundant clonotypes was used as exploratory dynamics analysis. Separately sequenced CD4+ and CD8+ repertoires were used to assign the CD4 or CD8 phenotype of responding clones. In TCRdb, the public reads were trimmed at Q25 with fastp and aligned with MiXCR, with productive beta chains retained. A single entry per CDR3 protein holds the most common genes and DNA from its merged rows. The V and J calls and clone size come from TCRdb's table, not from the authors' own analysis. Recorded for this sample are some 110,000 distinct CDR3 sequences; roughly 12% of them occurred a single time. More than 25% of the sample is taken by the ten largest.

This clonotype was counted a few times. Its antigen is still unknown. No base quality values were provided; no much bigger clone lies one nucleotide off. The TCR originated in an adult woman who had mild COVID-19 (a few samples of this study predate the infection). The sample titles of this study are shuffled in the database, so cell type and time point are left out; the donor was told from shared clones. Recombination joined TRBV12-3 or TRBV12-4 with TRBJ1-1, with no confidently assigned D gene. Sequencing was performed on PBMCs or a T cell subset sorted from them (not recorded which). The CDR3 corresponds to CASSFIPREAFF. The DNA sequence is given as TGTGCCAGCAGTTTTATCCCCCGGGAAGCTTTCTTT.